This T cell receptor beta chain was sequenced during a study of cytomegalovirus exposure and HLA in healthy donors. PCR involved 60 Vbeta and 13 Jbeta primers. The data were produced by immunoSEQ multiplex PCR, yet TCRdb's version contains in-frame clones alone and is incomplete. The table shows under 45,000 clones, with more than 80% occurring only once. Material: PBMCs. The TCR comes from a male donor in good health and CMV-seronegative.

The CDR3 is CASSEKKGSRNYGYTF. CDR3 nucleotide sequence: TGTGCCAGCAGTGAAAAAAAAGGCAGCAGGAACTATGGCTACACCTTC. V is TRBV2 and J is TRBJ1-2; D remains ambiguous. This CDR3 has 16 residues. V was pared by 2 bases and J by 2 bases, with 15 bases between. CDR1 and CDR2 from the germline V gene are SNHLY and FYNNEI.